The 20 T cell receptor beta chains below all came from one sample that was sequenced in a study of cytomegalovirus exposure and HLA in healthy donors. This PCR relied on a set of 60 Vbeta primers and 13 Jbeta primers. The table came from immunoSEQ multiplex PCR; TCRdb's copy has only in-frame clones and leaves some out. The sample has over 110,000 clones, about four fifths seen once. Sequencing input: PBMCs. All receptors derive from a middle-aged woman in good health and CMV-seropositive.

The rearrangement joins TRBV5-6 to TRBJ2-5, with D possibly matching TRBD1 (5 bases). Trimming left V 4 bases short and J 5 bases short, with 18 bases between. CDR1 is SGHDT, CDR2 YYEEEE, per germline. The CDR3 runs to 15 residues. CDR3 region: CASSRRARPVETQYF. The CDR3 DNA is TGTGCCAGCAGCCGCAGGGCCAGGCCCGTGGAGACCCAGTACTTC.

The chain has TRBV11-2 and TRBJ2-7; D remains ambiguous. The V end was cut by 5 bases, the J end by 7 bases, with 12 bases between. The CDR3 contains 12 residues. Germline-derived CDR1 and CDR2 are SGHAT and FQNNGV. The CDR3 coding sequence is TGTGCCAGCAGCCTACAACTATCGGAGCAGTACTTC. This sequence encodes CASSLQLSEQYF.

The chain combines TRBV1 with TRBJ2-1; the table assigns TRBD2, which was not confirmed against the DNA. TRBV1 is designated a pseudogene. The CDR3 has 15 amino acids. CDR3 bases: TGCACCAGCAGCCTCGGGACTAGCGGTTACAATGAGCAGTTCTTC. It specifies CTSSLGTSGYNEQFF.

The rearrangement links TRBV28 to TRBJ1-3; 8 bases are a match to TRBD1. CDR1 and CDR2 from the germline V gene are MDHEN and SYDVKM. This CDR3 spans 15 amino acids. With V trimmed by 3 bases and J by 2 bases, 3 bases remained unmatched. The CDR3 DNA sequence: TGTGCCAGCAGTTTGAACAGGGGGACTGGAAACACCATATATTTT. This codes for CASSLNRGTGNTIYF. Based on the CDR3 plus reference TRBV28 and TRBJ1-3, the full variable domain is DVKVTQSSRYLVKRTGEKVFLECVQDMDHENMFWYRQDPGLGLRLIYFSYDVKMKEKGDIPEGYSVSREKKERFSLILESASTNQTSMYLCASSLNRGTGNTIYFGEGSWLTVV.

This clone has just a few counts. The J gene is TRBJ1-4, the V gene TRBV7-9, with a tentative D call TRBD1 (5 bases). In germline, CDR1 is SEHNR, CDR2 FQNEAQ (reference sequence). V lost 5 bases and J lost 5, with 15 bases in between. This CDR3 spans 15 amino acids. The CDR3 is CASSPPYQGNEKLFF. The DNA of the CDR3 is TGTGCCAGCAGCCCTCCTTACCAGGGAAATGAAAAACTGTTTTTT.

This chain connects TRBV30 to TRBJ2-1; TRBD2 matches at 7 bases. Germline V gene data show CDR1 as GTSNPN and CDR2 as SVGIG (reference sequence). The V and J ends lost 1 base and 9 bases, in that order; junction bases with no gene match: 9. This CDR3 is 14 amino acids long. CDR3 sequence reads: CAWSGGGSSVEQFF. As DNA, the CDR3 is TGTGCCTGGAGTGGGGGAGGGAGTTCGGTTGAGCAGTTCTTC. Using reference TRBV30 and TRBJ2-1 for the parts outside the CDR3, the full variable domain is SQTIHQWPATLVQPVGSPLSLECTVEGTSNPNLYWYRQAAGRGLQLLFYSVGIGQISSEVPQNLSASRPQDRQFILSSKKLLLSDSGFYLCAWSGGGSSVEQFFGPGTRLTVL.

The gene calls are TRBV5-3 and TRBJ2-3; 7 nucleotides line up with TRBD2. TRBV5-3 is noted as an ORF with a role that remains uncertain. J was trimmed by 3 bases and V by 2 bases; bases with no gene match: 12. The CDR3 extends over 17 amino acids. The CDR3 nucleotides are TGTGCCAGAAGCTTCTTTGGTTGGGAGGGCAGGACAGATACGCAGTATTTT. It yields the protein CARSFFGWEGRTDTQYF.

This clone was recorded at least ten times. The chain carries TRBV29-1 and TRBJ1-2; D call uncertain. Germline V gives CDR1 SQVTM, CDR2 ANQGSEA. The CDR3 totals 13 residues. Trimming removed 5 bases at V and 7 bases at J, with 17 bases between. Written as DNA, the CDR3 is TGCAGCGTTACCGGGTCAAATATAGGTGGCTACACCTTC. Amino acid sequence: CSVTGSNIGGYTF.

This clone was detected a few times. The rearrangement uses TRBV5-1 and TRBJ2-5; D is unresolved. Trimming stripped 3 bases from V and 2 bases from J, with 20 bases between. This CDR3 is 17 amino acids long. Looked up from germline, CDR1 is SGHRS and CDR2 is YFSETQ. The CDR3: CASSSPMPSRRQETQYF. In DNA form, the CDR3 reads TGCGCCAGCAGCTCCCCAATGCCCTCTAGGCGGCAAGAGACCCAGTACTTC. Filled out from reference TRBV5-1 and TRBJ2-5, the complete variable domain reads KAGVTQTPRYLIKTRGQQVTLSCSPISGHRSVSWYQQTPGQGLQFLFEYFSETQRNKGNFPGRFSGRQFSNSRSEMNVSTLELGDSALYLCASSSPMPSRRQETQYFGPGTRLLVL.

With respect to this clone: Distinct nucleotide sequences in the sample also encode this CDR3. The chain uses TRBV29-1 and TRBJ1-2; a weak D match, TRBD1 (6 bases). Germline CDR1 SQVTM, CDR2 ANQGSEA. The V and J ends lost 3 bases and 8 bases respectively, with 13 bases between them. This CDR3 comprises 12 residues. The CDR3 nucleotides are TGCAGCGTTGAGGGCAGGGGCTACGGCTACACCTTC. Its translation: CSVEGRGYGYTF.

The rearrangement links TRBV28 to TRBJ1-1; 8 nucleotides match TRBD1. After removal of 7 bases from V and 2 bases from J, the junction contained 3 bases not matched to a gene. The germline CDR1 and CDR2 sequences are MDHEN and SYDVKM. CDR3 length equals 13 residues. The CDR3 nucleotides are TGTGCCAGCAAGGACAGGGTAAACACTGAAGCTTTCTTT. The encoded protein is CASKDRVNTEAFF. The full variable domain, its missing parts supplied by reference TRBV28 and TRBJ1-1, is DVKVTQSSRYLVKRTGEKVFLECVQDMDHENMFWYRQDPGLGLRLIYFSYDVKMKEKGDIPEGYSVSREKKERFSLILESASTNQTSMYLCASKDRVNTEAFFGQGTRLTVV.

The chain uses TRBV11-3 and TRBJ2-2; 7 nucleotides agree with TRBD2. The germline gives CDR1 SGHNT, CDR2 YENEEA. Losses at the gene ends were 3 bases for V and 5 bases for J; bases not matched to a gene: 6. This CDR3 is 15 amino acids long. The CDR3 reads CASSFDGRNTGELFF. CDR3 nucleotides: TGTGCCAGCAGCTTTGACGGGAGGAATACCGGGGAGCTGTTTTTT.

The chain combines TRBV27 with TRBJ1-6; D uncertain. V was cut by 5 bases and J by 9 bases, with 8 bases left in between. The V gene's germline CDR1 is MNHEY and CDR2 SMNVEV (reference sequence). There are 12 residues in the CDR3. The CDR3 loop is CASSENGSPLHF. CDR3 bases: TGTGCCAGCAGTGAAAACGGTTCACCCCTCCACTTT.

This clone was seen only once. The J gene is TRBJ2-1, the V gene TRBV28; 9 bases agree with TRBD2. The V gene end was trimmed by 5 bases and the J gene end by 8 bases; junction bases not matched to a gene: 13. CDR3 length equals 16 residues. The germline gives CDR1 MDHEN, CDR2 SYDVKM. CDR3 region: CASSPLAGRDRDEQFF. The CDR3 DNA reads TGTGCCAGCAGTCCCCTAGCGGGACGTGATCGGGATGAGCAGTTCTTC.

This clone has only a few counts. The chain employs TRBV6-5 and TRBJ1-1; the D gene is possibly TRBD1 (5 bases). V was trimmed by 2 bases and J by 0 bases, leaving 10 bases between them. This CDR3 comprises 15 residues. Germline lookup yields CDR1 MNHEY and CDR2 SVGAGI. The CDR3 bases are TGTGCCAGCAGTTACAAGGAGGGGTTGAACACTGAAGCTTTCTTT. Translating it yields CASSYKEGLNTEAFF.

The chain combines TRBV19 with TRBJ2-5; 12 bases match TRBD2. Germline V CDR1 and CDR2: LNHDA, SQIVND (reference sequence). The V gene end was trimmed by 4 bases and the J gene end by 4 bases; junction bases not matched to a gene: 4. The CDR3 loop spans 15 amino acids. CDR3 sequence: CASSTSTSGRETQYF. The CDR3 nucleotides are TGTGCCAGTAGTACCTCGACTAGCGGGAGAGAGACCCAGTACTTC.

The chain is built from TRBV4-2 and TRBJ2-3, with unresolved D. The CDR3 spans 16 residues. Trimming took 0 bases from V and 1 from J, leaving 11 bases between them. Germline values: CDR1 LGHNA, CDR2 YNFKEQ. CDR3: CASSQDAQRRTDTQYF. CDR3 bases: TGTGCCAGCAGCCAAGATGCCCAGCGCCGCACAGATACGCAGTATTTT.

This sequence joins TRBV19 and TRBJ2-5; D is perhaps TRBD2 (6 bases). From germline, CDR1 is LNHDA and CDR2 SQIVND (reference sequence). Trimming stripped 6 bases from V and 4 bases from J, with 12 bases between. The CDR3 totals 13 residues. The CDR3 DNA sequence: TGTGCCAGTAGCGATCAGGGAGGAGAGACCCAGTACTTC. The encoded protein is CASSDQGGETQYF. Drawing the rest from reference TRBV19 and TRBJ2-5, the complete variable domain is DGGITQSPKYLFRKEGQNVTLSCEQNLNHDAMYWYRQDPGQGLRLIYYSQIVNDFQKGDIAEGYSVSREKKESFPLTVTSAQKNPTAFYLCASSDQGGETQYFGPGTRLLVL.

This clone was counted a few times. The chain combines TRBV6-5 with TRBJ1-5; 7 positions agree with TRBD1. The CDR3 is 15 residues long. The germline gives CDR1 MNHEY, CDR2 SVGAGI. V gave up 4 bases and J gave up 4 bases; unmatched junction bases: 7. CDR3 nucleotide sequence: TGTGCCAGCAGTTTAGGACAGGAACCTAATCAGCCCCAGCATTTT. It is translated as CASSLGQEPNQPQHF.

This chain connects TRBV5-1 to TRBJ2-7, with 9 positions matching TRBD1. The CDR3 extends over 15 amino acids. V trimming: 3 bases; J trimming: 0 bases; junction bases outside the gene matches: 4. Per the germline V gene, CDR1 is SGHRS and CDR2 is YFSETQ. The CDR3 is CASSWGTGTSYEQYF. The CDR3 region has the DNA TGCGCCAGCAGCTGGGGGACAGGGACCTCCTACGAGCAGTACTTC.